The present T cell receptor beta chain was sequenced within a study of T cells in Graves' hyperthyroidism and ophthalmopathy. About the research overall: Peripheral blood was drawn at first diagnosis, prior to all treatment.

RNA transcripts provided the source from which TCR beta CDR3 regions were amplified. The HTBI primer set served for first-round RT-PCR of the TCR CDR3. TCRdb used MiXCR to reprocess the multiplex PCR reads, holding one entry per CDR3 protein. The table shows hundreds of thousands of distinct CDR3 sequences, with around 15% occurring only once. Patients were excluded because of uncontrolled infection, other autoimmune disease, pregnancy or lactation. In making diagnoses, clinical symptoms, serum thyroxine and TRAb, thyroid ultrasound and orbital computed tomography were all used. PBMCs stemmed from less than 13 ml fresh peripheral blood. This clonotype turned up a few times. V gave up 2 bases and J gave up 3 bases, with 5 bases separating them. This CDR3 comprises 13 residues. The germline CDR1 and CDR2 sequences are DFQATT and SNEGSKA (reference sequence).

The chain uses TRBV20-1 and TRBJ2-6, with D hard to call. The specimen was blood. The clonotype originates from a woman aged 25 to 45 with Graves' hyperthyroidism. CDR3 in DNA: TGCAGTGCTAGACCTTATGGGGCCAACGTCCTGACTTTC. Protein product: CSARPYGANVLTF.